The entry that follows covers one T cell receptor (beta chain) sequence. This entry comes from a study of blood T cells in healthy people across ages. The germline V gene has CDR1 ENHRY and CDR2 SYGVKD. The CDR3 extends over 13 amino acids. Unmatched junction bases numbered 3, after V lost 6 bases and J lost 3 bases. Then a second PCR, running about 6 to 11 cycles, was carried out with a sample-barcoded 5' primer and a J-beta primer mix. TCRdb fed the 5' RACE reads into MiXCR, producing one record per CDR3 protein. The sample lists about 1,000,000 distinct CDR3 sequences, under 45% occurring once. The V gene is TRBV10-3, the J gene TRBJ1-2; 8 nucleotides agree with TRBD1. The sample taken for sequencing was blood. The sequence came from a woman aged 60-75 years in good health. The CDR3 is CAISEQGDYGYTF. The CDR3 DNA is TGTGCCATCAGCGAACAGGGGGACTATGGCTACACCTTC.